This entry lists 8 T cell receptor beta chains sequenced from one sample in a study of early T cells in non-severe SARS-CoV-2 infection. Each CDR3 protein gets one entry after TCRdb re-called the 5' RACE reads with MiXCR. This sample has roughly 80,000 distinct CDR3 sequences, with approximately 10% found just once. Sequences were derived from whole blood, sampled at baseline. All receptors derive from an adult who was a healthcare worker with PCR-confirmed SARS-CoV-2 infection or an uninfected control (not recorded which).

The V gene is TRBV4-2, the J gene TRBJ2-2; D unresolved. The CDR3 contains 14 residues. V dropped 0 bases and J dropped 7 bases, with 9 bases sitting between them. Germline values: CDR1 LGHNA, CDR2 YNFKEQ. The CDR3 region is CASSQEANLGELFF. The DNA of the CDR3 is TGTGCCAGCAGCCAAGAGGCGAACCTCGGGGAGCTGTTTTTT.

This chain links TRBV20-1 with TRBJ2-3; D gene unclear. V was clipped by 1 base and J by 3 bases, with 11 bases between them. This CDR3 comprises 14 residues. Germline CDR1 reads DFQATT; CDR2 reads SNEGSKA (reference sequence). The CDR3 loop reads CSARVGVGTDTQYF. The CDR3 DNA is TGCAGTGCTAGAGTGGGCGTTGGAACAGATACGCAGTATTTT.

In its sample, this clonotype was seen a few times. The gene calls are TRBV6-2 or TRBV6-3 and TRBJ1-1, with D unclear. The V end was cut by 4 bases, the J end by 1 base, with 10 bases between. The CDR3 is made up of 14 amino acids. The V gene's germline CDR1 is MNHEY and CDR2 SVGEGT. The CDR3 spells CASSFGNWNTEAFF. The CDR3 DNA is TGTGCCAGCAGTTTTGGGAACTGGAACACTGAAGCTTTCTTT.

The chain has TRBV3-1 and TRBJ1-6; D remains ambiguous. The V and J ends lost 4 bases and 0 bases respectively, with 7 bases between them. The CDR3 has 15 residues. The germline gives CDR1 LGHDT, CDR2 YNNKEL (reference sequence). The CDR3 DNA sequence: TGTGCCAGCAGCCCCCTTAGCTCCTATAATTCACCCCTCCACTTT. It encodes CASSPLSSYNSPLHF.

This clonotype was counted at least ten times. The chain links TRBV7-8 to TRBJ1-1; a possible D gene is TRBD1 (6 bases). Per the germline V gene, CDR1 is SGHVS and CDR2 is FQNEAQ. CDR3 length: 15 amino acids. Trimming cost V 5 bases and J 2 bases, with 15 bases left between them. In nucleotides, the CDR3 is TGTGCCAGCAGCCGAACAGGGTTCCCAAACACTGAAGCTTTCTTT. It specifies CASSRTGFPNTEAFF.

This clonotype was seen a handful of times. V and J are TRBV25-1 and TRBJ2-3, with TRBD1 identical over 8 bases. The CDR3 covers 15 residues. Germline V gives CDR1 MGHDK, CDR2 SYGVNS. Germline trimming cut 9 bases from V and 1 base from J; bases unmatched to any gene: 9. CDR3 residues: CASSRQGIGTDTQYF. Here the CDR3 DNA reads TGTGCCAGTTCCCGACAGGGGATAGGCACAGATACGCAGTATTTT. Full variable domain (missing parts from reference TRBV25-1 and TRBJ2-3): EADIYQTPRYLVIGTGKKITLECSQTMGHDKMYWYQQDPGMELHLIHYSYGVNSTEKGDLSSESTVSRIRTEHFPLTLESARPSHTSQYLCASSRQGIGTDTQYFGPGTRLTVL.

In this sample, this clonotype turned up many times. V gene TRBV25-1 combines with J gene TRBJ1-4; tentative D call: TRBD1 (5 bases). The CDR3 extends over 11 amino acids. Per the germline V gene, CDR1 is MGHDK and CDR2 is SYGVNS. Trimming removed 2 bases from V and 10 bases from J, with 5 bases in between. Written as DNA, the CDR3 is TGTGCCAGCAGTGAAGGGGGAAAACTGTTTTTT. Protein product: CASSEGGKLFF. Full variable domain (outside the CDR3, taken from reference TRBV25-1 and TRBJ1-4): EADIYQTPRYLVIGTGKKITLECSQTMGHDKMYWYQQDPGMELHLIHYSYGVNSTEKGDLSSESTVSRIRTEHFPLTLESARPSHTSQYLCASSEGGKLFFGSGTQLSVL.

CDR3 in amino acids: CASSLGAASNTEAFF. The CDR3 DNA follows: TGCGCCAGCAGCTTGGGGGCGGCTTCCAACACTGAAGCTTTCTTT. The chain recombines TRBV5-1 with TRBJ1-1; D is unresolved. V was cut by 0 bases and J by 2 bases, with 11 bases left in between. The CDR3 has 15 residues. CDR1 and CDR2 from the germline V gene are SGHRS and YFSETQ.